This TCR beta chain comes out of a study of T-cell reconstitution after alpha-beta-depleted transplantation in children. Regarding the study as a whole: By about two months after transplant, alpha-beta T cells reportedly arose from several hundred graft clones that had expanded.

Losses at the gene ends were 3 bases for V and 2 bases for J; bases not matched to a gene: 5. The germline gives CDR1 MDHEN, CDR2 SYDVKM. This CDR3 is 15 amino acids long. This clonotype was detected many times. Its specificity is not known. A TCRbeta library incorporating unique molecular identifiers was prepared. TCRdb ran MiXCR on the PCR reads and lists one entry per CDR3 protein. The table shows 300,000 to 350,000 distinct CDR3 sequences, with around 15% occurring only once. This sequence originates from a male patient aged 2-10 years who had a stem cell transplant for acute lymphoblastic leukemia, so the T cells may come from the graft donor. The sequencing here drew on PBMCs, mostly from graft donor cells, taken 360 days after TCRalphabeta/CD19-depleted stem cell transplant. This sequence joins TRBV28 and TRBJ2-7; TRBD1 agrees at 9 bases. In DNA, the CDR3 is TGTGCCAGCAGTTTTCCGGGACAGGGAACCTACGAGCAGTACTTC. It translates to CASSFPGQGTYEQYF.